This T cell receptor (beta chain) is drawn from a study of T cell changes during pregnancy in multiple sclerosis. With 9 bases removed from V and 3 bases from J, the gap between germline ends came to 40 bases. The germline V gene has CDR1 SGHRS and CDR2 YFSETQ. This CDR3 spans 21 amino acids. Data came from immunoSEQ multiplex PCR; TCRdb stores just in-frame clones and leaves some out. In the table there are approximately 50,000 clones, roughly 92% of which are singletons. This sequence originates from a female donor with multiple sclerosis, enrolled in a pregnancy study. The sample was CD4+ T cells from peripheral blood mononuclear cells, taken after pregnancy. V is TRBV5-1 and J is TRBJ2-7; possible D gene TRBD2, 5 bases. The CDR3 nucleotides read TGCGCCATCCCGTCAGAGGGCCCTCTGGCCTCCGTCCTACCACGGTACTACGAGCAGTACTTC. It is translated as CAIPSEGPLASVLPRYYEQYF. The variable domain in full, completed from reference TRBV5-1 and TRBJ2-7, reads KAGVTQTPRYLIKTRGQQVTLSCSPISGHRSVSWYQQTPGQGLQFLFEYFSETQRNKGNFPGRFSGRQFSNSRSEMNVSTLELGDSALYLCAIPSEGPLASVLPRYYEQYFGPGTRLTVT.